This passage covers 20 T cell receptor beta chains from one sample sequenced in a study of early T cells in non-severe SARS-CoV-2 infection. MiXCR, applied by TCRdb to the 5' RACE reads, yields one record per CDR3 protein. Of roughly 93,000 distinct CDR3 sequences listed, approximately 9.9% are singletons. Input material: whole blood. The receptors shown here come from an adult who was a healthcare worker with PCR-confirmed SARS-CoV-2 infection or an uninfected control (not recorded which).

This clonotype was picked up many times. The chain carries TRBV3-1 and TRBJ1-2; D gene unclear. The V gene lost 5 bases and the J gene lost 5 bases, with 15 bases spanning the gap. Germline CDR1 LGHDT, CDR2 YNNKEL (reference sequence). The CDR3 is made up of 14 amino acids. The CDR3 here is CASSGRPKLYGYTF. In DNA, the CDR3 is TGTGCCAGCAGCGGACGTCCGAAACTTTATGGCTACACCTTC.

This clonotype was counted many times. The rearrangement links TRBV6-6 to TRBJ2-1; the D call may be TRBD1 or TRBD2 (6 bases each). The CDR3 loop spans 14 amino acids. With 2 bases removed from V and 7 bases from J, the gap between germline ends came to 12 bases. CDR1 is MNHNY and CDR2 is SVGAGI in the germline V gene (reference sequence). CDR3 DNA: TGTGCCAGCAGTTACGTTGGGGGGCGGAATGAGCAGTTCTTC. Translation: CASSYVGGRNEQFF.

This sequence joins TRBV12-3 or TRBV12-4 and TRBJ2-1; D assignment may be TRBD1 or TRBD2 (5 bases each). V shed 5 bases and J shed 4 bases, with 15 bases lying between them. The CDR3 is 15 amino acids. The CDR3 nucleotides are TGTGCCAGCAGTGCTTTTAGAGGGGCTTACAATGAGCAGTTCTTC. It encodes CASSAFRGAYNEQFF.

This clonotype was found a few times. The chain links TRBV5-1 to TRBJ2-1; D might be TRBD1 (7 bases). Trimming took off 3 bases at V and 1 base at J, with 14 bases between the two ends. Germline lookup yields CDR1 SGHRS and CDR2 YFSETQ. The CDR3 is 16 amino acids. The CDR3 sequence: CASSSGGGASYNEQFF. The CDR3 nucleotides are TGCGCCAGCAGCTCAGGAGGGGGCGCGTCCTACAATGAGCAGTTCTTC.

This clonotype was counted ten times or more. This chain connects TRBV20-1 to TRBJ2-3; a possible D gene is TRBD1 (6 bases). Trimming left V 6 bases short and J 5 bases short, with 18 bases between. CDR1 is DFQATT, CDR2 SNEGSKA, per germline (reference sequence). The CDR3 has 14 residues. The CDR3 DNA is TGCAGTGCCACCTCACAGGGATTGGTAGATACGCAGTATTTT. This gives the protein CSATSQGLVDTQYF.

V gene TRBV19 combines with J gene TRBJ1-6; D is undetermined. Germline V gene data show CDR1 as LNHDA and CDR2 as SQIVND (reference sequence). V was cut by 5 bases and J by 0 bases, with 8 bases left in between. CDR3 length: 15 residues. The CDR3: CASSLKSSYNSPLHF. CDR3 nucleotides: TGTGCCAGTAGTTTAAAAAGCTCCTATAATTCACCCCTCCACTTT.

A few counts support this clonotype. The V and J genes are TRBV5-1 and TRBJ2-3; no clear D. The germline V and J ends were trimmed by 4 bases and 0 bases, with 9 bases remaining between them. The V gene's germline CDR1 is SGHRS and CDR2 YFSETQ. The CDR3 is 14 amino acids. The CDR3 reads CASSATSSTDTQYF. DNA of the CDR3: TGCGCCAGCAGCGCTACGTCAAGCACAGATACGCAGTATTTT.

The sample holds many counts of this clonotype. This chain links TRBV20-1 with TRBJ2-7; D is perhaps TRBD2 (6 bases). Germline lookup yields CDR1 DFQATT and CDR2 SNEGSKA (reference sequence). The CDR3 contains 17 residues. V lost 0 bases and J lost 0, with 18 bases in between. In DNA form, the CDR3 reads TGCAGTGCTAGAGAAGGGCTAGCGCCCACCTACTCCTACGAGCAGTACTTC. Its protein product is CSAREGLAPTYSYEQYF.

This clonotype has at least ten counts. This chain links TRBV6-4 with TRBJ2-1; 7 bases are shared with TRBD2. Trimming took 6 bases from V and 4 from J; bases not matched to a gene: 9. The CDR3 is 15 amino acids. CDR1 is MRHNA, CDR2 SNTAGT, per germline. CDR3 in amino acids: CASSRSGAKYNEQFF. CDR3 DNA: TGTGCCAGCAGCCGAAGCGGGGCGAAATACAATGAGCAGTTCTTC.

This clonotype has a handful of counts. The chain is built from TRBV15 and TRBJ1-6, with D unresolved. This CDR3 has 13 amino acids. Trimming removed 5 bases from V and 6 bases from J, with 8 bases in between. Germline V lookup: CDR1 LNHNV, CDR2 YYDKDF (reference sequence). The chain's CDR3 is CATSGRINSPLHF. The CDR3 DNA reads TGTGCCACCAGCGGCCGGATTAATTCACCCCTCCACTTT.

This clonotype was counted only a few times. The rearrangement joins TRBV6-2 or TRBV6-3 to TRBJ2-3; D may be TRBD1 (6 bases). V was pared by 5 bases and J by 1 base, with 16 bases between. Germline CDR1 and CDR2: MNHEY and SVGEGT. The CDR3 covers 16 residues. The CDR3 loop is CASSETQGSGTDTQYF. Here the CDR3 DNA reads TGTGCCAGCAGTGAAACTCAGGGGTCGGGCACAGATACGCAGTATTTT.

The rearrangement links TRBV5-1 to TRBJ1-6, with no clear D. Trimming removed 5 bases at V and 5 bases at J, with 11 bases between. This CDR3 spans 14 amino acids. CDR1 SGHRS and CDR2 YFSETQ come from the germline V gene. CDR3 coding DNA: TGCGCCAGCAGACACGGACGGGATAATTCACCCCTCCACTTT. Amino acids: CASRHGRDNSPLHF.

The chain recombines TRBV19 with TRBJ2-1; maybe TRBD2 (6 bases). The V end was cut by 5 bases, the J end by 1 base, with 18 bases between. Germline V gene sequence: CDR1 LNHDA, CDR2 SQIVND (reference sequence). The CDR3 sequence is 17 residues long. The CDR3 loop is CASSADGTSSSYNEQFF. Here the CDR3 DNA reads TGTGCCAGTAGTGCTGACGGGACTTCCAGTTCCTACAATGAGCAGTTCTTC.

There are many counts of this clonotype. The chain has TRBV5-1 and TRBJ1-2; 7 bases map to TRBD1. The CDR3 spans 15 residues. Germline CDR1 and CDR2: SGHRS and YFSETQ. V trimming: 4 bases; J trimming: 4 bases; junction bases outside the gene matches: 10. CDR3 coding DNA: TGCGCCAGCAGCCAGATGTCAGGGGGTGTCTATGGCTACACCTTC. Residues: CASSQMSGGVYGYTF.

This clonotype was recorded a few times. The V and J genes are TRBV29-1 and TRBJ1-1; 7 bases are a match to TRBD1. Per germline, CDR1 SQVTM and CDR2 ANQGSEA. Unmatched junction bases numbered 9, after V lost 7 bases and J lost 4 bases. This CDR3 has 13 residues. CDR3 nucleotide sequence: TGCAGCGCTCGGCCAGGGGGGAGCACTGAAGCTTTCTTT. As protein: CSARPGGSTEAFF.

The rearrangement links TRBV4-1 to TRBJ1-1; weak D call: TRBD1 (5 bases). This CDR3 is built from 13 residues. Trimming removed 4 bases from V and 5 bases from J, with 11 bases in between. Germline V gene sequence: CDR1 MGHRA, CDR2 YSYEKL. The CDR3 region has the DNA TGCGCCAGCAGCCTGCACAGGTGGACTGAAGCTTTCTTT. It codes for CASSLHRWTEAFF.

Ten or more counts support this clonotype. The V call is TRBV13, the J call TRBJ1-4; D uncertain. Trimming removed 3 bases from V and 4 bases from J, with 12 bases in between. Germline loops: CDR1 PRHDT, CDR2 FYEKMQ (reference sequence). The CDR3 covers 15 residues. CDR3 sequence reads: CASSLMDGSNEKLFF. The CDR3, as DNA: TGTGCCAGCAGCTTGATGGACGGGAGTAATGAAAAACTGTTTTTT.

There are many counts of this clonotype. The chain is built from TRBV27 and TRBJ1-4, with 7 bases lining up with TRBD1. V was pared by 5 bases and J by 5 bases, with 5 bases of the junction left unmatched. The germline V gene encodes CDR1 MNHEY and CDR2 SMNVEV (reference sequence). This CDR3 spans 14 amino acids. CDR3 coding DNA: TGTGCCAGCAGTCCCTGGGACAGCAATGAAAAACTGTTTTTT. This translates into CASSPWDSNEKLFF.

This clonotype has ten or more counts. The V call is TRBV21-1, the J call TRBJ1-1; the D call in the table, TRBD1, was not verified against the DNA. TRBV21-1 is annotated as a pseudogene. This CDR3 spans 15 amino acids. The CDR3 DNA follows: TGTGCCAGCAGCAAGGGACAGATCATGAACACTGAAGCTTTCTTT. Amino acid sequence: CASSKGQIMNTEAFF.

This clonotype was observed many times. The CDR3 DNA follows: TGTGCCAGCAGTCTAACAAACACTGAAGCTTTCTTT. It yields the protein CASSLTNTEAFF. The chain links TRBV28 to TRBJ1-1, with unresolved D. V was shortened by 5 bases and J by 2 bases, with 6 bases between the two germline ends. The CDR3 totals 12 residues. In germline, CDR1 is MDHEN, CDR2 SYDVKM.